The sequence of this T cell receptor (beta chain) was determined in a study of early T cells in non-severe SARS-CoV-2 infection. Study as a whole: With bulk RNA from unsorted whole blood as input, sequencing yielded unpaired chains.

TCRdb reanalysed the 5' RACE reads using MiXCR and keeps one entry per CDR3 protein. The sample holds about 120,000 distinct CDR3 sequences, roughly 12% seen once. This CDR3 comprises 11 residues. Germline CDR1 and CDR2: MNHNY and SVGAGI (reference sequence). V lost 6 bases to trimming and J lost 12 bases, with 11 bases between them. The TCR originated in an adult who was a healthcare worker with PCR-confirmed SARS-CoV-2 infection or an uninfected control (not recorded which). The chain recombines TRBV6-6 with TRBJ1-4; TRBD1 is a possible D gene (6 bases). The sequenced sample was whole blood, obtained at baseline. CDR3 nucleotides: TGTGCCAGCAGACAGACAGGAGAACTGTTTTTT. Amino acids: CASRQTGELFF.